A selection of T cell receptor beta chains follows, all from one sample in a study of OX40 agonist ivuxolimab in advanced cancers. Some clones are missing from TCRdb's copy, which holds only in-frame ones; the method was immunoSEQ multiplex PCR. The sample records 45,000 to 50,000 clones, around nine tenths being singletons. The source material was CD4+ or CD8+ T cells sorted from blood, sampled in a trial of the OX40 agonist ivuxolimab. The source of these receptors is an adult with an advanced solid tumor such as melanoma, head and neck, liver or kidney cancer. Each CDR3 is given with its conserved first and last residue. Fields, in order: D gene, J gene, V gene, clone size, CDR3 protein, CDR3 DNA. The D gene is left open where the match is weak. Part of the rows lack a size; the others show once, few, many or a class for expanded clones.

D: TRBD2; J: TRBJ2-2; V: TRBV9; size: .; CDR3: CASSVNSGGVSNTGELFF; DNA: TGTGCCAGCAGCGTAAATAGCGGGGGGGTTTCGAACACCGGGGAGCTGTTTTTT
D: .; J: TRBJ1-1; V: TRBV7-9; size: .; CDR3: CASSLRGMGNTEAFF; DNA: TGTGCCAGCAGCTTAAGGGGAATGGGGAACACTGAAGCTTTCTTT
D: TRBD1; J: TRBJ2-7; V: TRBV27; size: .; CDR3: CASSLRDRGYEQYF; DNA: TGTGCCAGCAGTCTCCGGGACAGGGGCTACGAGCAGTACTTC
D: .; J: TRBJ2-3; V: TRBV6-5; size: .; CDR3: CASSSYRTDTQYF; DNA: TGTGCCAGCAGTTCTTATCGCACAGATACGCAGTATTTT
D: .; J: TRBJ1-2; V: TRBV6-1; size: .; CDR3: CASSESRGGYTF; DNA: TGTGCCAGCAGTGAATCCAGGGGAGGCTACACCTTC
D: TRBD2; J: TRBJ2-1; V: TRBV4-2; size: .; CDR3: CASSPSGGASNEQFF; DNA: TGTGCCAGCAGCCCTAGCGGGGGGGCCTCCAATGAGCAGTTCTTC
D: TRBD1; J: TRBJ1-1; V: TRBV25-1; size: .; CDR3: CASSGQVGTEAFF; DNA: TGTGCCAGCAGCGGACAGGTGGGCACTGAAGCTTTCTTT
D: .; J: TRBJ2-7; V: TRBV5-1; size: .; CDR3: CASSLAVRMEQYF; DNA: TGCGCCAGCAGCTTGGCGGTCAGAATGGAGCAGTACTTC
D: TRBD2; J: TRBJ2-2; V: TRBV5-4; size: .; CDR3: CASSLGLAGFTGELFF; DNA: TGTGCCAGCAGCTTGGGTCTAGCGGGGTTCACCGGGGAGCTGTTTTTT
D: .; J: TRBJ1-2; V: TRBV5-1; size: .; CDR3: CASSSDYLGYTF; DNA: TGCGCCAGCAGCTCCGACTATTTAGGTTACACCTTC
D: .; J: TRBJ2-7; V: TRBV7-2; size: .; CDR3: CASSLGDLTYEQYF; DNA: TGTGCCAGCAGCTTAGGGGACTTAACCTACGAGCAGTACTTC
D: .; J: TRBJ2-7; V: TRBV1; size: .; CDR3: CTRPPTRGSGGRLTYEQYF; DNA: TGCACCAGACCGCCGACCCGCGGGAGCGGGGGCCGGTTAACCTACGAGCAGTACTTC
D: .; J: TRBJ2-7; V: TRBV27; size: .; CDR3: CASSTPMGYEQYF; DNA: TGTGCCAGCAGTACACCGATGGGGTACGAGCAGTACTTC
D: .; J: TRBJ1-2; V: TRBV6-1; size: .; CDR3: CASQLDLSNYGYTF; DNA: TGTGCCAGCCAATTGGACCTCTCTAACTATGGCTACACCTTC
D: .; J: TRBJ2-2; V: TRBV18; size: .; CDR3: CASSRAANTGELFF; DNA: TGTGCCAGCTCACGAGCGGCGAACACCGGGGAGCTGTTTTTT
D: TRBD2; J: TRBJ2-6; V: TRBV19; size: .; CDR3: CASRSPPGLAGGSGANVLTF; DNA: TGTGCCAGTCGATCTCCACCGGGACTAGCGGGAGGCTCTGGGGCCAACGTCCTGACTTTC
D: .; J: TRBJ2-5; V: TRBV21-1; size: few; CDR3: CASTTTSGASYGETQYF; DNA: TGTGCCAGCACCACCACGAGCGGGGCTAGCTACGGGGAGACCCAGTACTTC
D: .; J: TRBJ1-2; V: TRBV7-9; size: .; CDR3: CASSLGDGSGYTF; DNA: TGTGCCAGCAGCTTAGGCGACGGCTCTGGCTACACCTTC
D: TRBD1; J: TRBJ1-4; V: TRBV4-3; size: once; CDR3: CASSQETWDRENEKLFF; DNA: TGCGCCAGCAGCCAAGAGACCTGGGACAGGGAAAATGAAAAACTGTTTTTT
D: TRBD1; J: TRBJ1-3; V: TRBV7-8; size: .; CDR3: CASSPWEGAGNTIYF; DNA: TGTGCCAGCAGCCCCTGGGAGGGGGCCGGAAACACCATATATTTT
D: .; J: TRBJ1-1; V: TRBV4-3; size: .; CDR3: CASSQDLWNTEAFF; DNA: TGCGCCAGCAGCCAAGATTTATGGAACACTGAAGCTTTCTTT
D: .; J: TRBJ1-1; V: TRBV13; size: .; CDR3: CASSPVRGAYTEAFF; DNA: TGTGCCAGCAGCCCCGTTCGGGGGGCTTACACTGAAGCTTTCTTT
D: .; J: TRBJ1-1; V: TRBV29-1; size: .; CDR3: CSVNGRQNTEAFF; DNA: TGCAGCGTTAACGGGCGCCAGAACACTGAAGCTTTCTTT
D: TRBD1; J: TRBJ1-4; V: TRBV5-1; size: .; CDR3: CASSLKTGDEKLFF; DNA: TGCGCCAGCAGCCTTAAGACAGGGGATGAAAAACTGTTTTTT
D: .; J: TRBJ2-1; V: TRBV2; size: .; CDR3: CASSEASRYEQFF; DNA: TGTGCCAGCAGTGAAGCGTCGAGGTATGAGCAGTTCTTC
D: .; J: TRBJ1-5; V: TRBV6-6; size: .; CDR3: CASRTDLQGGNQPQHF; DNA: TGTGCCAGCAGGACCGACTTACAGGGAGGCAATCAGCCCCAGCATTTT
D: .; J: TRBJ1-3; V: TRBV5-1; size: .; CDR3: CASTRVTETGNTIYF; DNA: TGCGCCAGCACCAGGGTGACAGAGACTGGAAACACCATATATTTT
D: TRBD1; J: TRBJ1-3; V: TRBV5-1; size: .; CDR3: CASSSGGVSGNTIYF; DNA: TGCGCCAGCAGCTCAGGGGGCGTCTCTGGAAACACCATATATTTT
D: .; J: TRBJ2-3; V: TRBV19; size: once; CDR3: CASRPARSPTDTQYF; DNA: TGTGCCAGCCGCCCGGCAAGGTCCCCCACAGATACGCAGTATTTT
D: .; J: TRBJ1-3; V: TRBV29-1; size: .; CDR3: CSVEQGSTIYF; DNA: TGCAGCGTCGAACAGGGCAGCACCATATATTTT
D: .; J: TRBJ1-2; V: TRBV28; size: .; CDR3: CASSFPKGSYGYTF; DNA: TGTGCCAGCAGTTTCCCGAAGGGCTCCTATGGCTACACCTTC
D: TRBD1; J: TRBJ1-2; V: TRBV5-5; size: .; CDR3: CASSSSLGQWYGYTF; DNA: TGTGCCAGCAGCTCCTCCTTGGGACAGTGGTATGGCTACACCTTC
D: TRBD1; J: TRBJ1-2; V: TRBV29-1; size: .; CDR3: CSVPGQGDYGYTF; DNA: TGCAGCGTGCCGGGACAGGGAGACTATGGCTACACCTTC
D: .; J: TRBJ1-1; V: TRBV6-6; size: .; CDR3: CASRGGQANTEAFF; DNA: TGTGCCAGCCGGGGGGGGCAGGCTAACACTGAAGCTTTCTTT
D: .; J: TRBJ1-6; V: TRBV6-5; size: once; CDR3: CASSPRRGNNSPLHF; DNA: TGTGCCAGCAGCCCAAGGCGGGGAAATAATTCACCCCTCCACTTT
D: TRBD1; J: TRBJ2-2; V: TRBV18; size: .; CDR3: CASSPQTRDRVTGELFF; DNA: TGTGCCAGCTCACCACAAACCCGGGACAGGGTTACCGGGGAGCTGTTTTTT
D: TRBD2; J: TRBJ2-7; V: TRBV4-1; size: .; CDR3: CASSQESSGVREQYF; DNA: TGCGCCAGCAGCCAAGAGTCTAGCGGGGTGCGGGAGCAGTACTTC
D: .; J: TRBJ2-1; V: TRBV11-3; size: .; CDR3: CASSLGFGSYNEQFF; DNA: TGTGCCAGCAGCTTAGGTTTCGGCAGTTACAATGAGCAGTTCTTC
D: .; J: TRBJ2-5; V: TRBV4-1; size: .; CDR3: CASSQGGAGETQYF; DNA: TGCGCCAGCAGCCAGGGGGGGGCAGGTGAGACCCAGTACTTC
D: .; J: TRBJ2-5; V: TRBV5-1; size: .; CDR3: CASSLDRGRGTQYF; DNA: TGCGCCAGCAGCTTGGATAGGGGAAGGGGGACCCAGTACTTC
D: .; J: TRBJ2-1; V: TRBV7-9; size: .; CDR3: CASTVGTVYNEQFF; DNA: TGTGCCAGCACCGTAGGGACGGTATACAATGAGCAGTTCTTC